This TCR beta chain was observed in a study of blood T cell repertoires in COVID-19 (dated by TCRdb to the early 2020s). Some background on the complete study: The collaborator samples originated in the United States, Italy and Spain and spanned the acute and convalescent phases of COVID-19. The material from the prospective study consisted of cDNA or gDNA derived from T cells, B-cell-depleted T cells, or PBMCs. The dataset comprised deeply sampled blood TCRbeta repertoires from subjects exposed to, actively infected with, or recovered from COVID-19. The repertoires were released in a freely available public database intended as a resource for research on the immune response to SARS-CoV-2. The samples were drawn from the first 160 participants of the ongoing ImmuneRACE study and from some 1,300 subjects provided by 6 global collaborators. A de-identified subject ID, COVID-19 status, age in years and sex were almost always included in the sample metadata. Where available, HLA class I and class II types were obtained from metadata supplied by the sample provider rather than from assay-based typing. The paper's findings and limits, for the study overall: The amount of clinical and demographic metadata varied by source and participant and was provided uncurated.

TCRbeta CDR3 regions were amplified from genomic DNA using the immunoSEQ Assay, a bias-controlled multiplex PCR. The published analysis was carried out like this. Within the assay, amplification of reference gene primers was used to estimate how many nucleated cells each sample contained. To quantify the absolute abundance of each unique TCRbeta CDR3 rearrangement, sequence reads were collapsed and filtered. For each sample, productive Simpson clonality was calculated by taking the square root of Simpson's diversity index across productive rearrangements. TCRdb mirrors the immuneACCESS table, restricted to in-frame sequences. Some clones are absent from its copies; in checked studies, under half trace to an unresolved V gene, and the reason for the others is unknown. V and J calls and clone size are given by that table; D and trimming were obtained from the DNA. Recorded for this sample are approximately 300,000 clones; 90% of them occurred a single time. The ten largest clones represent 3.5% to 5% of the sample.

Counted from cysteine to phenylalanine, this CDR3 has 15 amino acids. Only CDR3 DNA remains: 45 bases, in frame from the first base. V ends up 2 bases short and J 4 bases short, with an unmatched junction base count of 7. CDR1 and CDR2, looked up from the germline V gene, are SGHVS and FQNEAQ. About this clone itself: The antigen this receptor binds is unknown. One base away there is no much larger clone; base qualities are not given.

Participants in the prospective study were enrolled through a virtual design, were aged 18 to 89 years, and lived in approximately 24 United States geographic areas. Cohort assignment in the prospective study relied on participant-reported clinical history from a screening survey and a study questionnaire. Mobile phlebotomists in the prospective study collected whole blood, serum and a nasopharyngeal or oropharyngeal swab from every participant. Additional blood draws and questionnaires over an approximately 2-month period could optionally be provided by prospective study participants. Before DNA extraction, prospective study blood samples were shipped either frozen or at room temperature.

Sequenced sample: PBMCs or T cells enriched from blood (not recorded which). Here the chain combines TRBV7-8 and TRBJ1-2, and 7 junction bases match TRBD1. The receptor was isolated from a woman aged 18-29 years with acute COVID-19. The nucleotides are TGTGCCAGCAGCTTAACTAACCGGGACAGCTATGGCTACACCTTC. This gives the protein CASSLTNRDSYGYTF.